Below, 32 T cell receptor beta chains from the same sample are listed, as sequenced in a study of identical twins. Each CDR3 protein gets one entry after TCRdb re-called the 5' RACE reads with MiXCR. The sample has some 260,000 distinct CDR3 sequences, 11% to 15% seen once. Material: memory (CD45RO+) T cells sorted from blood. These receptors all come from a woman aged 18-35 years in good health.

The chain uses TRBV7-9 and TRBJ2-3, with a tentative D call TRBD2 (7 bases). V was cut by 4 bases and J by 7 bases, with 15 bases left in between. Germline CDR1 reads SEHNR; CDR2 reads FQNEAQ (reference sequence). The length of the CDR3 is 14 residues. Here the CDR3 reads CASSSDGGPNTQYF. DNA for the CDR3: TGTGCCAGCAGCTCAGACGGGGGGCCAAATACGCAGTATTTT.

There are many counts of this clonotype. The chain has TRBV5-5 and TRBJ2-2; D remains unclear. The CDR3 runs to 13 residues. Trimming took off 1 base at V and 8 bases at J, with 9 bases between the two ends. Germline V CDR1 and CDR2: SGHKS, YYEKEE (reference sequence). This CDR3 is CASSLRVAGELFF. As DNA, the CDR3 is TGTGCCAGCAGCTTGAGGGTAGCTGGGGAGCTGTTTTTT.

This clonotype was detected many times. At one of its ends the junction is not consistent with the germline gene, which may arise from a read error. The CDR3 bases are TGCGCCAGCAGCTTGATCGGCAGTGGGGCCAACGTCCTGACTTTC. As protein: CASSLIGSGANVLTF. The chain recombines TRBV27 with TRBJ2-6, with D unresolved. CDR1 MNHEY and CDR2 SMNVEV come from the germline V gene (reference sequence). The CDR3 spans 15 residues.

The sample holds a few counts of this clonotype. The chain uses TRBV20-1 and TRBJ2-4, with TRBD2 identical over 9 bases. After removal of 5 bases from V and 6 bases from J, the junction contained 11 bases not matched to a gene. The germline V gene has CDR1 DFQATT and CDR2 SNEGSKA (reference sequence). The CDR3 loop spans 15 amino acids. CDR3: CSAWWASGTRNIQYF. CDR3 DNA sequence: TGCAGTGCTTGGTGGGCTAGCGGGACCAGAAACATTCAGTACTTC.

This clonotype was counted between two and nine times. The CDR3 reads CASSQAGSGSNEQFF. The CDR3 coding sequence is TGTGCCAGCAGTCAAGCCGGTAGCGGGAGTAATGAGCAGTTCTTC. The rearrangement uses TRBV12-3 or TRBV12-4 and TRBJ2-1; 9 nucleotides line up with TRBD2. Trimming took 5 bases from V and 7 from J; bases not matched to a gene: 9. The CDR3 is 15 residues long.

This clonotype was observed many times. The chain links TRBV2 to TRBJ2-7; the D gene is possibly TRBD2 (6 bases). Germline loops: CDR1 SNHLY, CDR2 FYNNEI. V lost 8 bases to trimming and J lost 6 bases, with 14 bases between them. This CDR3 spans 12 amino acids. CDR3 sequence: CASRRVGGEQYF. CDR3 nucleotide sequence: TGTGCCAGCCGCCGAGTGGGGGGCGAGCAGTACTTC.

This clonotype came up a few times. The V gene is TRBV7-2, the J gene TRBJ2-6, with D perhaps matching TRBD2 (6 bases). Germline lookup yields CDR1 SGHTA and CDR2 FQGNSA. The CDR3 covers 19 residues. The V end lost 0 bases, the J end lost 1 base, and 16 bases lay between the germline ends. CDR3 coding DNA: TGTGCCAGCAGCTTAGCGAAGCCCCTAGCGCTTTCTGGGGCCAACGTCCTGACTTTC. Its protein is CASSLAKPLALSGANVLTF.

This clonotype was picked up one time. Possible read error: a much larger clone is one base away. In nucleotides, the CDR3 is TGTCCCAGCTGGGAGGACAGGGGCAATCAGCCCCAGCATTTT. This translates into CPSWEDRGNQPQHF. This rearrangement joins TRBV6-1 to TRBJ1-5; 8 nucleotides align to TRBD1. The CDR3 spans 14 residues. Per germline, CDR1 MNHNS and CDR2 SASEGT.

This clonotype was seen ten or more times. The chain links TRBV12-3 or TRBV12-4 to TRBJ1-2, with 7 bases that match TRBD1. This CDR3 has 15 residues. V lost 4 bases to trimming and J lost 0 bases; unmatched junction nucleotides: 5. The DNA for the CDR3 is TGTGCCAGCAGTTCCAATGGACAGGCTAACTATGGCTACACCTTC. Amino acids: CASSSNGQANYGYTF.

The CDR3 region has the DNA TGTGCCAGTCAACGTGTCTCTGGGGCCAACGTCCTGACTTTC. Translation gives CASQRVSGANVLTF. This chain connects TRBV19 to TRBJ2-6, with D hard to call. Trimming cost V 8 bases and J 0 bases, with 8 bases left between them. Per the germline V gene, CDR1 is LNHDA and CDR2 is SQIVND (reference sequence). CDR3 length: 14 residues.

This rearrangement joins TRBV9 to TRBJ2-1; 10 nucleotides agree with TRBD1. In germline, CDR1 is SGDLS, CDR2 YYNGEE. Trimming at V came to 3 bases and at J to 4 bases, leaving 4 bases not matched to a gene. CDR3 length equals 15 residues. The CDR3 sequence is CASSATGQGYNEQFF. The CDR3 DNA is TGTGCCAGCAGCGCAACGGGACAGGGGTACAATGAGCAGTTCTTC.

The genes are TRBV13 and TRBJ2-5; maybe TRBD1 (5 bases). The CDR3 contains 14 residues. Trimming cost V 5 bases and J 4 bases, with 14 bases left between them. Germline V gives CDR1 PRHDT, CDR2 FYEKMQ (reference sequence). The CDR3 coding sequence is TGTGCCAGCAGCGCGAAGACAGTTATAGAGACCCAGTACTTC. This codes for CASSAKTVIETQYF.

The table lists this clonotype with a few counts. The chain is built from TRBV12-3 or TRBV12-4 and TRBJ1-5; no clear D gene. V shed 2 bases and J shed 6 bases, with 11 bases lying between them. CDR3 size: 14 residues. In nucleotides, the CDR3 is TGTGCCAGCAGTTTAAAGCGTGGAGGTCAGCCCCAGCATTTT. The encoded protein is CASSLKRGGQPQHF.

V is TRBV11-2 and J is TRBJ2-6; D not resolved. V shed 1 base and J shed 3 bases, with 7 bases lying between them. Germline V CDR1 and CDR2: SGHAT, FQNNGV. This CDR3 is built from 15 residues. The CDR3, as DNA: TGTGCCAGCAGCTTAGCCTCCCGTGGGGCCAACGTCCTGACTTTC. It is translated as CASSLASRGANVLTF.

This clonotype was seen a few times. J is TRBJ2-7 and V is TRBV7-8; perhaps TRBD1 as D (6 bases). Deletions cut 2 bases from V and 0 bases from J, with 11 bases between. This CDR3 has 15 amino acids. Germline V gene sequence: CDR1 SGHVS, CDR2 FQNEAQ. The CDR3 loop reads CASSLYGTNSYEQYF. The CDR3 nucleotides are TGTGCCAGCAGCTTATACGGGACAAACTCCTACGAGCAGTACTTC.

The CDR3: CASSLGRAGGFGNTEAFF. The CDR3 bases are TGCGCCAGCAGCTTGGGCCGTGCAGGGGGATTTGGGAACACTGAAGCTTTCTTT. The rearrangement joins TRBV5-1 to TRBJ1-1; TRBD1 agrees at 7 bases. The junction had 12 bases not matched to a gene; V was cut back by 0 bases and J by 1 base. The CDR3 contains 18 residues. Germline V gene sequence: CDR1 SGHRS, CDR2 YFSETQ.

This clonotype was counted many times. This chain uses TRBV7-2 with TRBJ2-7, with D perhaps given as TRBD1 or TRBD2 (5 bases each). In germline, CDR1 is SGHTA, CDR2 FQGNSA. The CDR3 has 15 residues. Trimming pared 3 bases from V and 4 bases from J, leaving 16 bases between. The CDR3 here is CASSFGTGTTYEQYF. In nucleotides, the CDR3 is TGTGCCAGCAGCTTTGGGACCGGGACGACTTACGAGCAGTACTTC.

Worth noting for this clonotype: This may stem from a read error, because a much larger clone lies one nucleotide away. This chain joins TRBV11-1 and TRBJ2-1; 15 bases are a match to TRBD2. There are 19 residues in the CDR3. Germline lookup yields CDR1 SGHAT and CDR2 FQDESV (reference sequence). The CDR3 protein is CASSLSAGLAGGSYIEQFF. As DNA, the CDR3 is TGTGCCAGCAGCTTATCTGCGGGACTAGCGGGAGGATCCTACATTGAGCAGTTCTTC.

This clonotype was seen ten or more times. The rearrangement uses TRBV12-3 or TRBV12-4 and TRBJ2-1, with TRBD2 matching over 8 bases. The CDR3 covers 15 residues. The junction had 8 bases not matched to a gene; V was cut back by 3 bases and J by 7 bases. CDR3 sequence: CASSFLAGGLNEQFF. CDR3 coding DNA: TGTGCCAGCAGTTTCTTGGCGGGGGGCCTTAATGAGCAGTTCTTC.

The chain uses TRBV5-5 and TRBJ1-1, with D tentatively TRBD1 (6 bases). The CDR3 sequence is 16 residues long. Germline CDR1 is SGHKS and CDR2 is YYEKEE (reference sequence). The ends were cut back, 3 bases at V and 0 bases at J, with 15 bases in the middle. CDR3 sequence reads: CASSWGAGLLNTEAFF. CDR3 bases: TGTGCCAGCAGCTGGGGGGCGGGCCTTTTGAACACTGAAGCTTTCTTT.

This chain connects TRBV6-1 to TRBJ1-5; no definite D call. Germline assignment: CDR1 MNHNS and CDR2 SASEGT. The germline V and J ends were trimmed by 5 bases and 4 bases, with 9 bases remaining between them. This CDR3 region has 13 residues. The CDR3 DNA sequence: TGTGCCAGCAGTCAGGACCATAATCAGCCCCAGCATTTT. Translated, it gives CASSQDHNQPQHF.

The chain employs TRBV30 and TRBJ1-1, with no clear D. The CDR3 sequence is 13 residues long. The V and J ends lost 2 bases and 3 bases respectively, with 10 bases between them. Germline assignment: CDR1 GTSNPN and CDR2 SVGIG (reference sequence). Here the CDR3 reads CAWSRGSYTEAFF. In DNA, the CDR3 is TGTGCCTGGAGTCGAGGGAGCTACACTGAAGCTTTCTTT.

This chain joins TRBV20-1 and TRBJ2-3; possible D gene TRBD1, 5 bases. This CDR3 has 14 amino acids. Deletions cut 0 bases from V and 5 bases from J, with 12 bases between. Germline assignment: CDR1 DFQATT and CDR2 SNEGSKA (reference sequence). The chain's CDR3 is CSAREWGGVDTQYF. For the CDR3, the DNA is TGCAGTGCTAGAGAGTGGGGCGGCGTAGATACGCAGTATTTT.

The V gene is TRBV3-1, the J gene TRBJ1-1; 9 nucleotides match TRBD1. Germline-derived CDR1 and CDR2 are LGHDT and YNNKEL (reference sequence). CDR3 length equals 15 residues. Germline trimming cut 5 bases from V and 3 bases from J; bases unmatched to any gene: 7. The CDR3 DNA is TGTGCCAGCAGCTCACAGGGGGCGCAGCACACTGAAGCTTTCTTT. Its protein product is CASSSQGAQHTEAFF.

The J gene is TRBJ2-5, the V gene TRBV7-2, with D hard to call. Germline V gives CDR1 SGHTA, CDR2 FQGNSA. There are 12 residues in the CDR3. The germline V and J ends were trimmed by 2 bases and 4 bases, with 5 bases remaining between them. The DNA of the CDR3 is TGTGCCAGCAGCTTATACGCAGAGACCCAGTACTTC. It specifies CASSLYAETQYF.

The chain is built from TRBV20-1 and TRBJ2-5, with D possibly matching TRBD1 (5 bases). The V end lost 5 bases, the J end lost 2 bases, and 15 bases lay between the germline ends. Germline CDR1 reads DFQATT; CDR2 reads SNEGSKA (reference sequence). The CDR3 length is 14 residues. The CDR3 loop reads CSAGRGAIQETQYF. The CDR3 nucleotides read TGCAGTGCTGGTCGTGGGGCGATACAAGAGACCCAGTACTTC.

In this sample, this clonotype turned up a few times. The V and J genes are TRBV29-1 and TRBJ1-4; D remains ambiguous. V was cut by 4 bases and J by 1 base, with 10 bases left in between. CDR3 length: 14 residues. Germline V lookup: CDR1 SQVTM, CDR2 ANQGSEA. The CDR3 spells CSVAREGTNEKLFF. CDR3 sequence (DNA): TGCAGCGTTGCCCGGGAGGGAACTAATGAAAAACTGTTTTTT.

The chain carries TRBV9 and TRBJ2-6, with D perhaps matching TRBD1 (5 bases). The V gene lost 7 bases and the J gene lost 2 bases, with 13 bases spanning the gap. The CDR3 has 15 residues. The germline CDR1 and CDR2 sequences are SGDLS and YYNGEE. CDR3 coding DNA: TGTGCCAGCTCCCTAGGCAGGGCTGGGGCCAACGTCCTGACTTTC. It is translated as CASSLGRAGANVLTF.

This clonotype was observed a few times. The chain joins TRBV6-1 to TRBJ1-3; no firm D call. Per germline, CDR1 MNHNS and CDR2 SASEGT. The V end was cut by 11 bases, the J end by 0 bases, with 14 bases between. The CDR3 extends over 14 amino acids. The CDR3, as DNA: TGTGCCTCTGGCCCCTCGGTCTCTGGAAACACCATATATTTT. Protein: CASGPSVSGNTIYF.

The chain is built from TRBV5-1 and TRBJ2-1, with TRBD2 matching 14 bases. V was clipped by 4 bases and J by 7 bases; unmatched bases: 4. Germline assignment: CDR1 SGHRS and CDR2 YFSETQ. The CDR3 loop spans 15 amino acids. The CDR3 protein is CASSGGLAGVNEQFF. DNA for the CDR3: TGCGCCAGCAGCGGGGGACTAGCGGGAGTTAATGAGCAGTTCTTC. Using reference TRBV5-1 and TRBJ2-1 for the parts outside the CDR3, the full variable domain is KAGVTQTPRYLIKTRGQQVTLSCSPISGHRSVSWYQQTPGQGLQFLFEYFSETQRNKGNFPGRFSGRQFSNSRSEMNVSTLELGDSALYLCASSGGLAGVNEQFFGPGTRLTVL.

This clonotype was counted between two and nine times. The genes are TRBV6-5 and TRBJ1-2; D is unresolved. V shed 4 bases and J shed 1 base, with 10 bases lying between them. The CDR3 is 14 residues long. Germline loops: CDR1 MNHEY, CDR2 SVGAGI. The CDR3, as DNA: TGTGCCAGCAGTTTGGACGGAAATAACTATGGCTACACCTTC. Protein product: CASSLDGNNYGYTF.

The rearrangement uses TRBV3-1 and TRBJ2-3; possible D gene TRBD2, 6 bases. Germline values: CDR1 LGHDT, CDR2 YNNKEL (reference sequence). The CDR3 is 15 residues long. V dropped 4 bases and J dropped 1 base, with 12 bases sitting between them. CDR3 loop: CASSLEGTRTDTQYF. The CDR3 DNA follows: TGTGCCAGCAGCCTGGAAGGGACTCGCACAGATACGCAGTATTTT.